This T cell receptor beta chain was identified during a study of shared clonotypes between healthy human individuals. At a deep level, the assay was run. Assay: immunoSEQ multiplex PCR; the TCRdb copy retains only in-frame clones and omits some. The top ten hold 0.055% to 0.07% of the sample, which has about 600,000 clones, 97% seen once. Recent acute infections and vaccinations were absent in the healthy HIV-negative adult donors. The V gene's germline CDR1 is WSHSY and CDR2 SAAADI. This CDR3 spans 14 amino acids. The receptor was derived from a woman between 25 and 40 years old in good health. Material for sequencing was naive CD4+ T cells sorted from blood. The subset here: CD45RA+ positively selected. The chain employs TRBV10-2 and TRBJ2-5; tentative D call: TRBD2 (6 bases). TRBJ2-7 explains the end of the DNA better; the J call may be wrong. The CDR3 is CASSSGAGSYEQYF. The DNA for the CDR3 is TGCGCCAGCAGCTCTGGAGCGGGTTCCTACGAGCAGTACTTC.